This T cell receptor (beta chain) is drawn from a study of CD4 and CD8 cells across lung adenocarcinoma regions. TCRdb re-called the PCR reads with MiXCR, one entry per CDR3 protein. The sample holds some 8,000 distinct CDR3 sequences; 54% are singletons and the top ten take less than 20%. The patients had localized lung adenocarcinoma, a non-small cell subtype. Germline V CDR1 and CDR2: SEHNR, FQNEAQ (reference sequence). The CDR3 runs to 15 residues. Sequencing used CD8+ T cells from the center of a lung tumor. This sequence originates from a female donor with lung adenocarcinoma. The CD4 and CD8 labels of this study may be unreliable. The V gene is TRBV7-9, the J gene TRBJ2-1, with 7 nucleotides matching TRBD2. Judging by the DNA end, TRBJ2-7 fits better; the J call may be wrong. CDR3 sequence: CAAGFASGSTDTQYF. CDR3 in DNA: TGTGCCGCGGGGTTCGCTAGCGGTTCCACAGATACGCAGTACTTC.